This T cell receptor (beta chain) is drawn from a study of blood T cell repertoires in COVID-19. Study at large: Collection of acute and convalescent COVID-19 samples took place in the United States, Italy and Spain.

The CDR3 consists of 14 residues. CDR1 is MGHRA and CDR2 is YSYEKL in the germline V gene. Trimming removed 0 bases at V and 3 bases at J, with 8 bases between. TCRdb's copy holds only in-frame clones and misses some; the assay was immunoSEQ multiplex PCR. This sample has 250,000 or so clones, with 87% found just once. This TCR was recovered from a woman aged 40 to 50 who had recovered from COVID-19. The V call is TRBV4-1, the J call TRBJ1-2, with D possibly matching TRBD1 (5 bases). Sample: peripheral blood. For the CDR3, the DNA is TGCGCCAGCAGCCAAGATACAGGCTACTATGGCTACACCTTC. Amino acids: CASSQDTGYYGYTF.